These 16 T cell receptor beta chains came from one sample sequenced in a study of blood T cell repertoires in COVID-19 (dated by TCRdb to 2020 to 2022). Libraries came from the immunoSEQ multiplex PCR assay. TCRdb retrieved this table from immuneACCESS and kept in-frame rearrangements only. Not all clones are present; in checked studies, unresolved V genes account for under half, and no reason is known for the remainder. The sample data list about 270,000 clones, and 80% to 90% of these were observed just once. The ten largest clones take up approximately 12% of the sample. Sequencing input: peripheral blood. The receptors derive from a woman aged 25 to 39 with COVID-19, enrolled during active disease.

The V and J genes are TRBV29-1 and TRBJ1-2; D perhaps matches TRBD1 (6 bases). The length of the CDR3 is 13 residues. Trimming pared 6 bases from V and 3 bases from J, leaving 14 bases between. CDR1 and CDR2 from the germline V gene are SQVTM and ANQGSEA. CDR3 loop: CSVLNRADYGYTF. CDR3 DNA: TGCAGCGTCTTAAACAGGGCGGACTATGGCTACACCTTC.

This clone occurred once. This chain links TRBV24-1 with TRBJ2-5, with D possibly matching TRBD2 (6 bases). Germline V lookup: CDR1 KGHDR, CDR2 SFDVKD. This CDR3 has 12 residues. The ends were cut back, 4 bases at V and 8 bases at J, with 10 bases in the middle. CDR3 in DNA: TGTGCCACCAGTGAGGAGGGGCACACCCAGTACTTC. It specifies CATSEEGHTQYF.

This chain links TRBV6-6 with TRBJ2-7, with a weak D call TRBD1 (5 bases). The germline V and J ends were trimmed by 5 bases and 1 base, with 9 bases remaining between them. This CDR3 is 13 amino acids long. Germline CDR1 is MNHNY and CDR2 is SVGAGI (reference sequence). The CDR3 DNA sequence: TGTGCCAGCAGTCAACAGGCGTCCTACGAGCAGTACTTC. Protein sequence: CASSQQASYEQYF.

CDR3 in DNA: TGTGCCAGCAACCCCGGCGCGGGGGTAGGTGGCTACACCTTC. Protein: CASNPGAGVGGYTF. V gene TRBV5-4 combines with J gene TRBJ1-2; D is perhaps TRBD1 (5 bases). Trimming took off 6 bases at V and 7 bases at J, with 19 bases between the two ends. CDR3 size: 14 residues. Germline loops: CDR1 SGHNT, CDR2 YYREEE (reference sequence).

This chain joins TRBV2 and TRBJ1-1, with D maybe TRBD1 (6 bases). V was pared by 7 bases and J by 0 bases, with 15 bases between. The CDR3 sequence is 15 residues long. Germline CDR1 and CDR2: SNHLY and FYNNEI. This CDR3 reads CASILFRTVNTEAFF. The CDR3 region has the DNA TGTGCCAGCATCCTATTCCGGACAGTGAACACTGAAGCTTTCTTT.

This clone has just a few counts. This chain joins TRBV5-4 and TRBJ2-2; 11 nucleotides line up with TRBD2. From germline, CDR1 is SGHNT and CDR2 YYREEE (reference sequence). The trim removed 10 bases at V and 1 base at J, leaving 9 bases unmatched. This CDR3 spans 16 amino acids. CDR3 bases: TGTGCCGGGTCTAGCGGGGGGCTGTGGAACACCGGGGAGCTGTTTTTT. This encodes CAGSSGGLWNTGELFF.

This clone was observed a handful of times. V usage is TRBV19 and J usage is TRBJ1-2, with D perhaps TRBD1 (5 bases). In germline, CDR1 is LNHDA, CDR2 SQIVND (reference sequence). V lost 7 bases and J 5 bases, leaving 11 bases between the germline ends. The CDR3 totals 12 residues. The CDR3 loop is CASNYGAYGYTF. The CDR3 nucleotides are TGTGCCAGTAATTATGGGGCTTATGGCTACACCTTC.

CDR3 coding DNA: TGTGCCAGTAGTATAACAGGAACCCTCGGCGAGCAGTACTTC. Translating gives CASSITGTLGEQYF. The rearrangement joins TRBV19 to TRBJ2-7, with D possibly TRBD1 on 5 matching bases. Trimming pared 2 bases from V and 6 bases from J, leaving 14 bases between. There are 14 residues in the CDR3. From germline, CDR1 is LNHDA and CDR2 SQIVND (reference sequence). The variable domain in full, completed from reference TRBV19 and TRBJ2-7, reads DGGITQSPKYLFRKEGQNVTLSCEQNLNHDAMYWYRQDPGQGLRLIYYSQIVNDFQKGDIAEGYSVSREKKESFPLTVTSAQKNPTAFYLCASSITGTLGEQYFGPGTRLTVT.

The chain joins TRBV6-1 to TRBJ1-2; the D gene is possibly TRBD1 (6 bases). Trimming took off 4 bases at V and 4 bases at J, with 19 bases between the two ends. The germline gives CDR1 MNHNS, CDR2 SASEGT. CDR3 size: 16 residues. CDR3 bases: TGTGCCAGCAGTGCTTACCTGGGGGCTTCTAGCTATGGCTACACCTTC. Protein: CASSAYLGASSYGYTF.

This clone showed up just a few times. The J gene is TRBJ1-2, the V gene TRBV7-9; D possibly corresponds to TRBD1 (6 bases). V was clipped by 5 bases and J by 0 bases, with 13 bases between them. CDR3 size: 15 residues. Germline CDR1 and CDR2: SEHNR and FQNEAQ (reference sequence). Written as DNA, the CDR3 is TGTGCCAGCAGCCTACAGGGCACAGCTAACTATGGCTACACCTTC. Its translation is CASSLQGTANYGYTF.

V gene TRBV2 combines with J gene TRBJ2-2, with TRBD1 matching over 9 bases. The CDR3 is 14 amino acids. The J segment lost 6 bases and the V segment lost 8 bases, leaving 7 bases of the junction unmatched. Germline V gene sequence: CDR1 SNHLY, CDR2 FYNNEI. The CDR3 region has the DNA TGTGCCAGCCTTCCGGGACAGGGCCCCGGGGAGCTGTTTTTT. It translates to CASLPGQGPGELFF.

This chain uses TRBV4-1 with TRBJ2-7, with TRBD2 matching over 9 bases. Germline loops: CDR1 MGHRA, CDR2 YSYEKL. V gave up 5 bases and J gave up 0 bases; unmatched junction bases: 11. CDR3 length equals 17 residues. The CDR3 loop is CASSGAGGASSSYEQYF. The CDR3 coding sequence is TGCGCCAGCAGCGGGGCGGGGGGGGCGTCGAGCTCCTACGAGCAGTACTTC.

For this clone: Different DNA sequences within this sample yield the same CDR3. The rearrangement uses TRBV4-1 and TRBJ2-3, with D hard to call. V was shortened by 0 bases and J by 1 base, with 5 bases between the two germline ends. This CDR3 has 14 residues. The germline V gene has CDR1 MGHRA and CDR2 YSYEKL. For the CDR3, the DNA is TGCGCCAGCAGCCAAGATTCAGGCACAGATACGCAGTATTTT. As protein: CASSQDSGTDTQYF.

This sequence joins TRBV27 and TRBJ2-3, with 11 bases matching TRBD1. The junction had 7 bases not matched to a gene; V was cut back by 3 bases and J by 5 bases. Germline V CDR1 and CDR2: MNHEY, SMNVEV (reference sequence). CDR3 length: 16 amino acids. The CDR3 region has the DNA TGTGCCAGCAGTTTCTTCGGACAGGGGGCCATAGATACGCAGTATTTT. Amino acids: CASSFFGQGAIDTQYF.

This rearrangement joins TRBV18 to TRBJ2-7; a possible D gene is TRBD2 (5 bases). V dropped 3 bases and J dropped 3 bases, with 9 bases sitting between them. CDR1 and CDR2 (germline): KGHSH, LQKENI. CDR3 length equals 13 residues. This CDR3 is CASSPELDYEQYF. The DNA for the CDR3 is TGTGCCAGCTCACCGGAACTAGACTACGAGCAGTACTTC.

CDR3 DNA: TGTGCCAGCAGTTTAGGAGTAGCGGAATCCTACGAGCAGTACTTC. Amino acids: CASSLGVAESYEQYF. The chain recombines TRBV28 with TRBJ2-7; maybe TRBD2 (6 bases). Germline CDR1 reads MDHEN; CDR2 reads SYDVKM. There are 15 residues in the CDR3. The V gene lost 2 bases and the J gene lost 1 base, with 12 bases spanning the gap.